This entry lists 23 T cell receptor beta chains sequenced from one sample in a study of OX40 agonist ivuxolimab in advanced cancers. Libraries were prepared by immunoSEQ multiplex PCR; TCRdb keeps only in-frame clonotypes and omits some of them. This table holds approximately 77,000 clones, about 82% found once. The sequences come from CD4+ or CD8+ T cells sorted from blood, collected in a trial of the OX40 agonist ivuxolimab. The source is an adult with an advanced solid tumor such as melanoma, head and neck, liver or kidney cancer.

The chain employs TRBV5-1 and TRBJ1-1; TRBD1 agrees at 7 bases. The CDR3 has 14 residues. CDR1 SGHRS and CDR2 YFSETQ come from the germline V gene. The V segment lost 4 bases and the J segment 1 base; nucleotides outside the gene matches: 4. CDR3 bases: TGCGCCAGCAGCCCGGGACAGTGGAACACTGAAGCTTTCTTT. This sequence encodes CASSPGQWNTEAFF.

The chain employs TRBV2 and TRBJ1-6; D gene unclear. In germline, CDR1 is SNHLY, CDR2 FYNNEI. V lost 4 bases to trimming and J lost 4 bases, with 8 bases between them. The CDR3 length is 14 residues. The CDR3 bases are TGTGCCAGCAGTGTCTCCAGTTATAATTCACCCCTCCACTTT. This sequence encodes CASSVSSYNSPLHF.

This chain connects TRBV5-1 to TRBJ2-5; D uncertain. Germline V CDR1 and CDR2: SGHRS, YFSETQ. V was trimmed by 1 base and J by 5 bases, leaving 6 bases between them. The CDR3 length is 12 residues. CDR3 sequence: CASSLTTETQYF. DNA for the CDR3: TGCGCCAGCAGCTTGACGACGGAGACCCAGTACTTC.

This clone has just a few counts. This chain joins TRBV5-1 and TRBJ2-2, with a weak D call TRBD1 (6 bases). Germline V CDR1 and CDR2: SGHRS, YFSETQ. The CDR3 runs to 16 residues. The V and J ends lost 2 bases and 0 bases respectively, with 11 bases between them. For the CDR3, the DNA is TGCGCCAGCAGCTTAGCAGGGGCCACGAACACCGGGGAGCTGTTTTTT. Amino acid sequence: CASSLAGATNTGELFF.

This rearrangement joins TRBV19 to TRBJ2-1; D ambiguous. CDR1 LNHDA and CDR2 SQIVND come from the germline V gene (reference sequence). This CDR3 has 16 amino acids. Trimming pared 0 bases from V and 4 bases from J, leaving 13 bases between. CDR3 in DNA: TGTGCCAGTAGTATAGATGGAGCGCCCTTATACAATGAGCAGTTCTTC. Its protein is CASSIDGAPLYNEQFF.

The chain links TRBV9 to TRBJ2-1; perhaps TRBD2 as D (7 bases). Trimming shortened V by 0 bases and J by 6 bases, and 22 bases separated the two germline ends. Germline V gene data show CDR1 as SGDLS and CDR2 as YYNGEE. The CDR3 consists of 18 residues. CDR3 bases: TGTGCCAGCAGCGTAGGAGGGGGGGCAGGGTTGGTCGGCAATGAGCAGTTCTTC. Its translation is CASSVGGGAGLVGNEQFF.

The V gene is TRBV28, the J gene TRBJ2-5; 7 nucleotides line up with TRBD2. The germline gives CDR1 MDHEN, CDR2 SYDVKM. The ends lost 4 bases at V and 4 bases at J; junction bases unmatched: 9. This CDR3 contains 15 residues. This CDR3 is CASSSPRTGGETQYF. The CDR3 DNA follows: TGTGCCAGCAGTTCCCCCCGGACGGGGGGAGAGACCCAGTACTTC.

This sequence joins TRBV28 and TRBJ1-4; 9 bases map to TRBD1. The CDR3 contains 15 residues. Germline CDR1 is MDHEN and CDR2 is SYDVKM. V lost 5 bases to trimming and J lost 7 bases; unmatched junction nucleotides: 8. In nucleotides, the CDR3 is TGTGCCAGCAGTCCGCCGGGACAGGGAGGTGAAAAACTGTTTTTT. Translating it yields CASSPPGQGGEKLFF.

The rearrangement uses TRBV6-6 and TRBJ2-7; either TRBD1 or TRBD2 may fit D (5 bases each). CDR1 is MNHNY and CDR2 is SVGAGI in the germline V gene (reference sequence). CDR3 length: 12 amino acids. Trimming shortened V by 5 bases and J by 4 bases, and 9 bases separated the two germline ends. The CDR3 nucleotides are TGTGCCAGCAGTCCGGGACGGTACGAGCAGTACTTC. This codes for CASSPGRYEQYF.

In DNA form, the CDR3 reads TGTGCCAGCAGTTTACTTTCCAGGGTTCCGTACGAGCAGTACTTC. It codes for CASSLLSRVPYEQYF. The J gene is TRBJ2-7, the V gene TRBV28; maybe TRBD1 (5 bases). The V end was cut by 2 bases, the J end by 4 bases, with 15 bases between. Germline CDR1 MDHEN, CDR2 SYDVKM. The CDR3 contains 15 residues.

The genes are TRBV7-3 and TRBJ1-1; no clear D. This CDR3 contains 13 residues. From germline, CDR1 is SGHTA and CDR2 FQGTGA. Between the trimmed V and J ends, which lost 3 bases and 1 base, there was a span of 6 bases. CDR3 residues: CASSLGTNTEAFF. CDR3 coding DNA: TGTGCCAGCAGCTTGGGAACGAACACTGAAGCTTTCTTT.

The chain links TRBV6-6 to TRBJ2-3; 10 bases match TRBD1. V shed 5 bases and J 0 bases; nucleotides not matched to a gene: 5. Germline CDR1 reads MNHNY; CDR2 reads SVGAGI (reference sequence). CDR3 length: 16 amino acids. In DNA form, the CDR3 reads TGTGCCAGCAGTGGACCGGGACAGGGGAGCACAGATACGCAGTATTTT. As protein: CASSGPGQGSTDTQYF.

V and J are TRBV27 and TRBJ2-5; D perhaps matches TRBD2 (6 bases). CDR3 length: 13 residues. The V end was cut by 5 bases, the J end by 5 bases, with 12 bases between. From germline, CDR1 is MNHEY and CDR2 SMNVEV (reference sequence). CDR3 sequence (DNA): TGTGCCAGCAGTCCACGGGAGCGGGAGACCCAGTACTTC. Translating gives CASSPRERETQYF.

The V gene is TRBV7-3, the J gene TRBJ1-6; TRBD1 matches 8 bases. Per the germline V gene, CDR1 is SGHTA and CDR2 is FQGTGA. The CDR3 loop spans 14 amino acids. With 5 bases clipped from V and 7 bases from J, the junction kept 4 bases outside the gene matches. CDR3 sequence: CASSSGQGNSPLHF. The CDR3 DNA reads as TGTGCCAGCAGCAGTGGACAGGGAAATTCACCCCTCCACTTT.

The chain uses TRBV5-4 and TRBJ2-2; a weak D match, TRBD2 (5 bases). The germline V gene encodes CDR1 SGHNT and CDR2 YYREEE (reference sequence). The CDR3 spans 15 residues. V lost 4 bases and J 5 bases, leaving 15 bases between the germline ends. For the CDR3, the DNA is TGTGCCAGCAGCCCCGGACGAGGGTGGACCGGGGAGCTGTTTTTT. Amino acid sequence: CASSPGRGWTGELFF.

This clone was recorded only once. The rearrangement uses TRBV4-1 and TRBJ2-5; tentatively, D is TRBD1 (6 bases). CDR1 is MGHRA and CDR2 is YSYEKL in the germline V gene. V was trimmed by 4 bases and J by 0 bases, leaving 9 bases between them. The CDR3 consists of 14 residues. Written as DNA, the CDR3 is TGCGCCAGCAGCCTTGGACAGAACCAAGAGACCCAGTACTTC. Translating it yields CASSLGQNQETQYF.

The J gene is TRBJ1-2, the V gene TRBV4-1; 8 positions agree with TRBD1. Trimming took 0 bases from V and 5 from J; bases not matched to a gene: 11. The length of the CDR3 is 17 residues. Per germline, CDR1 MGHRA and CDR2 YSYEKL. DNA of the CDR3: TGCGCCAGCAGCCAAGATCTTCAGGGGGCGGGAGGGTATGGCTACACCTTC. It encodes CASSQDLQGAGGYGYTF.

The chain has TRBV6-1 and TRBJ2-7; TRBD2 is a possible D gene (6 bases). Germline V gene lookup returns CDR1 MNHNS and CDR2 SASEGT. The length of the CDR3 is 18 residues. V lost 2 bases and J lost 0, with 20 bases in between. The CDR3, as DNA: TGTGCCAGCAGTGAAAAGGATGGGCGACTAGGCCTCTCCTACGAGCAGTACTTC. Its protein is CASSEKDGRLGLSYEQYF.

About this clone: No conserved phenylalanine or tryptophan ends this CDR3, so it is likely a read error. The DNA is left out, because the CDR3 cannot be placed on it with certainty; the CDR3 is given as TCRdb lists it. V and J are TRBV28 and TRBJ1-2. Germline loops: CDR1 MDHEN, CDR2 SYDVKM. The CDR3 adds up to 13 amino acids, both ends counted. This CDR3 reads CASSSSRGRGATL.

On this clone: At one of its ends the junction is not consistent with the germline gene, which may arise from a read error. The chain uses TRBV5-4 and TRBJ2-1; D may be TRBD2 (6 bases). CDR1 and CDR2 from the germline V gene are SGHNT and YYREEE (reference sequence). This CDR3 comprises 14 residues. CDR3 DNA sequence: TGTGCCAGCAGCTATTGGGACTCCCACAATGAGCAGTTCTTC. This encodes CASSYWDSHNEQFF.

The V and J genes are TRBV30 and TRBJ1-2; D is possibly TRBD1 (6 bases). CDR3 length equals 13 residues. The germline V and J ends were trimmed by 7 bases and 6 bases, with 18 bases remaining between them. Germline loops: CDR1 GTSNPN, CDR2 SVGIG (reference sequence). CDR3 region: CASTVRGRDGYTF. CDR3 coding DNA: TGTGCCTCCACCGTCAGGGGAAGGGATGGCTACACCTTC.

The chain carries TRBV27 and TRBJ2-2; TRBD2 agrees at 13 bases. V shed 1 base, J shed 8 bases, and the junction held 13 bases outside the gene matches. This CDR3 has 19 amino acids. CDR1 and CDR2 (germline): MNHEY, SMNVEV (reference sequence). CDR3 bases: TGTGCCAGCAGTTTATTTGGGACTAGCGGGACACTATTACCTGGGGAGCTGTTTTTT. Its protein product is CASSLFGTSGTLLPGELFF.

The genes are TRBV7-9 and TRBJ2-7, with D tentatively TRBD2 (5 bases). Trimming left V 6 bases short and J 6 bases short, with 18 bases between. The CDR3 is made up of 14 amino acids. Germline CDR1 is SEHNR and CDR2 is FQNEAQ (reference sequence). The DNA for the CDR3 is TGTGCCAGCAGTTTGACTGTTTTGGGGAGCGAGCAGTACTTC. It yields the protein CASSLTVLGSEQYF.